Listed here are 3 T cell receptor beta chains from one sample, sequenced in a study of blood T cells in healthy people across ages. Then a second PCR, running roughly 7 to 11 cycles, was carried out with a sample-barcoded 5' primer and a J-beta primer mix. In TCRdb, the 5' RACE reads were re-called with MiXCR into one record per CDR3 protein. There are roughly 550,000 distinct CDR3 sequences in the sample; approximately 25% occur only once, and around 10% lies in the top ten. This sample was shared with a second study, whose subject was T cells of mothers and their children.

Sequencing used blood. The source of these receptors is a boy under 18 in good health.

There are a few counts of this clonotype. This chain links TRBV7-9 with TRBJ2-5, with 11 bases matching TRBD1. The DNA end is a closer match to TRBJ2-1, so the J assignment may be wrong. The CDR3 has 15 residues. Germline CDR1 and CDR2: SEHNR and FQNEAQ (reference sequence). CDR3 bases: TGTGCCAGCAGCAAGGTCCGGGACAGGGGGAATGAGCAGTTCTTC. Encoded protein: CASSKVRDRGNEQFF.

CDR3 sequence (DNA): TGTGCCAGCAGCCTAGGACTAGCCAGAAATACGCAGTATTTT. Its protein product is CASSLGLARNTQYF. The chain uses TRBV27 and TRBJ2-3, with TRBD2 matching over 8 bases. Germline values: CDR1 MNHEY, CDR2 SMNVEV (reference sequence). CDR3 size: 14 residues. Unmatched junction bases numbered 9, after V lost 6 bases and J lost 7 bases.

The chain uses TRBV20-1 and TRBJ1-1; D uncertain. Looked up from germline, CDR1 is DFQATT and CDR2 is SNEGSKA (reference sequence). V lost 1 base and J lost 0, with 6 bases in between. The CDR3 extends over 13 amino acids. The CDR3 DNA follows: TGCAGTGCTAGAGGGCAGATGAACACTGAAGCTTTCTTT. Residues: CSARGQMNTEAFF.